This record looks at one T cell receptor beta chain sequence and its context. The antigen is undetermined. The source of the sample is a study of T-cell memory formation after mild COVID-19. This CDR3 comprises 14 residues. V lost 6 bases and J lost 4, with 15 bases in between. A single record per CDR3 protein comes from TCRdb applying MiXCR to the 5' RACE reads. The sample lists some 54,000 distinct CDR3 sequences, 8% to 10% occurring once. Study-wide results and limits: A second wave expanding day 15 to 37 was CD4+-biased; contracting clones were balanced. The SARS-CoV-2 specificity of second-wave clones reaching peak at day 37 remained unverified. Among CD4+ contracting clones, most were CM and EM, and CD8+ ones EMRA. A subset of responding clones appeared in pre-infection memory, suggesting cross-reactive memory joined.

The chain uses TRBV12-3 or TRBV12-4 and TRBJ2-5, with D possibly matching TRBD2 (5 bases). Sample: PBMCs or a T cell subset sorted from them (not recorded which). This clonotype was obtained from a man between 18 and 35 years old who had mild COVID-19 (a few samples of this study predate the infection). Cell type and time point are not known. CDR3 sequence (DNA): TGTGCCAGCAGCCGCTCCGGGGTCCGAGAGACCCAGTACTTC. This translates into CASSRSGVRETQYF.